Each of the 32 T cell receptor beta chains below was sequenced from the same sample in a study of cytomegalovirus exposure and HLA in healthy donors. The PCR ran on 60 Vbeta and 13 Jbeta primers. Produced via immunoSEQ multiplex PCR; TCRdb's table is partial and in-frame only. The data show approximately 150,000 clones, over 60% seen once. The sample consisted of PBMCs. The receptors shown here come from a middle-aged man in good health and CMV-seropositive.

This clone was counted only a few times. Mismatch with germline at one junction end may stem from a read error. This chain connects TRBV30 to TRBJ2-4, with 8 bases aligning to TRBD1. The CDR3 runs 13 residues. CDR1 is GTSNPN, CDR2 SVGIG, per germline (reference sequence). The CDR3 region is CAWATGDGNSQYF. For the CDR3, the DNA is TGTGCCTGGGCGACAGGGGATGGTAACAGTCAGTACTTC. The entire variable domain, with the rest obtained from reference TRBV30 and TRBJ2-4, is as follows: SQTIHQWPATLVQPVGSPLSLECTVEGTSNPNLYWYRQAAGRGLQLLFYSVGIGQISSEVPQNLSASRPQDRQFILSSKKLLLSDSGFYLCAWATGDGNSQYFGAGTRLSVL.

CDR3 sequence: CASTGGTATVTGELFF. The CDR3 nucleotides are TGTGCCAGCACCGGAGGGACCGCGACCGTCACCGGGGAGCTGTTTTTT. The chain joins TRBV2 to TRBJ2-2, with D perhaps matching TRBD2 (6 bases). Per germline, CDR1 SNHLY and CDR2 FYNNEI. V lost 7 bases, J lost 4 bases, and 19 bases lay in between. The CDR3 length is 16 residues.

V usage is TRBV6-5 and J usage is TRBJ1-3; no firm D call. With 8 bases removed from V and 2 bases from J, the gap between germline ends came to 7 bases. The germline gives CDR1 MNHEY, CDR2 SVGAGI. This CDR3 has 12 amino acids. CDR3 region: CASGGTGNTIYF. The CDR3 DNA is TGTGCCAGCGGAGGGACTGGAAACACCATATATTTT.

The V gene is TRBV5-1, the J gene TRBJ2-2; D gene uncertain. The length of the CDR3 is 14 residues. Germline lookup yields CDR1 SGHRS and CDR2 YFSETQ. The V gene lost 4 bases and the J gene lost 1 base, with 8 bases spanning the gap. CDR3 coding DNA: TGCGCCAGCAGCCCCATTTTGAACACCGGGGAGCTGTTTTTT. Translating gives CASSPILNTGELFF.

The chain carries TRBV7-8 and TRBJ1-5; D is possibly TRBD1 (5 bases). Germline CDR1 is SGHVS and CDR2 is FQNEAQ. The CDR3 loop spans 16 amino acids. Trimming removed 4 bases from V and 7 bases from J, with 20 bases in between. In nucleotides, the CDR3 is TGTGCCAGCAGCTCAGAGAGAGGCAGGGCCGACCAGCCCCAGCATTTT. The encoded protein is CASSSERGRADQPQHF. The variable domain in full, completed from reference TRBV7-8 and TRBJ1-5, reads GAGVSQSPRYKVAKRGQDVALRCDPISGHVSLFWYQQALGQGPEFLTYFQNEAQLDKSGLPSDRFFAERPEGSVSTLKIQRTQQEDSAVYLCASSSERGRADQPQHFGDGTRLSIL.

This clone was seen a few times. The chain has TRBV27 and TRBJ2-7, with a tentative D call TRBD2 (6 bases). The CDR3 has 14 residues. Trimming removed 10 bases from V and 0 bases from J, with 16 bases in between. Germline CDR1 is MNHEY and CDR2 is SMNVEV (reference sequence). CDR3 sequence (DNA): TGTGCCACCAACCGGGACTCCAACTCCTACGAGCAGTACTTC. Its translation: CATNRDSNSYEQYF.

The chain links TRBV11-2 to TRBJ2-5; 7 bases match TRBD1. The J call may be faulty, since TRBJ2-7 better matches the DNA end. Germline V gives CDR1 SGHAT, CDR2 FQNNGV. There are 15 residues in the CDR3. The CDR3 here is CASSSQKQGNYEQYF. CDR3 DNA: TGTGCCAGCAGCTCCCAAAAACAGGGGAACTACGAGCAGTACTTC.

The chain links TRBV6-1 to TRBJ2-3; 10 bases match TRBD1. Losses at the gene ends were 4 bases for V and 5 bases for J; bases not matched to a gene: 3. The CDR3 extends over 14 amino acids. Germline V lookup: CDR1 MNHNS, CDR2 SASEGT. The CDR3 DNA sequence: TGTGCCAGCAGTGGGACAGGGGGTGGAGATACGCAGTATTTT. Translating it yields CASSGTGGGDTQYF.

The V call is TRBV14, the J call TRBJ2-3; 7 nucleotides match TRBD1. The J segment lost 5 bases and the V segment lost 2 bases, leaving 13 bases of the junction unmatched. From germline, CDR1 is SGHDN and CDR2 FVKESK. CDR3 length: 17 amino acids. The DNA of the CDR3 is TGTGCCAGCAGCCAACGACGTTATGGACAGGAGGAAGATACGCAGTATTTT. Protein product: CASSQRRYGQEEDTQYF.

V usage is TRBV5-4 and J usage is TRBJ1-4; TRBD1 is a possible D gene (5 bases). The CDR3 extends over 16 amino acids. Germline V gives CDR1 SGHNT, CDR2 YYREEE (reference sequence). V lost 5 bases to trimming and J lost 1 base, with 15 bases between them. Written as DNA, the CDR3 is TGTGCCAGCAGTAAACCCTCCGGGGGAACTAATGAAAAACTGTTTTTT. Translating gives CASSKPSGGTNEKLFF.

This clone was seen a single time. This sequence joins TRBV9 and TRBJ2-5; D perhaps matches TRBD2 (5 bases). Germline lookup yields CDR1 SGDLS and CDR2 YYNGEE. This CDR3 has 16 residues. V lost 4 bases and J lost 5, with 21 bases in between. CDR3 nucleotides: TGTGCCAGCAGCCCTCAACTCGAAGGAGGATCGGAGACCCAGTACTTC. It translates to CASSPQLEGGSETQYF.

This chain joins TRBV28 and TRBJ2-3; 15 nucleotides match TRBD2. The CDR3 length is 16 residues. Germline V gene lookup returns CDR1 MDHEN and CDR2 SYDVKM. The trim removed 2 bases at V and 4 bases at J, leaving 1 base unmatched. The CDR3 DNA reads TGTGCCAGCAGTTTAGGGACTAGCGGGAGGTCAGATACGCAGTATTTT. Protein product: CASSLGTSGRSDTQYF.

The rearrangement uses TRBV11-2 and TRBJ2-5; D not resolved. Trimming stripped 0 bases from V and 4 bases from J, with 9 bases between. CDR1 and CDR2 from the germline V gene are SGHAT and FQNNGV. The CDR3 is made up of 14 amino acids. CDR3 amino acids: CASSLDAQAETQYF. CDR3 sequence (DNA): TGTGCCAGCAGCTTAGATGCGCAGGCAGAGACCCAGTACTTC.

The chain combines TRBV13 with TRBJ2-5; TRBD1 agrees at 10 bases. The tail of the sequence fits TRBJ2-7 better, so the J call may be wrong. CDR3 length: 16 residues. Per germline, CDR1 PRHDT and CDR2 FYEKMQ (reference sequence). The CDR3: CASSLGRDRGSYEQYF. DNA of the CDR3: TGTGCCAGCAGCTTAGGTAGGGACAGGGGCTCCTACGAGCAGTACTTC.

This clone was counted a few times. The chain links TRBV19 to TRBJ2-5; D might be TRBD1 (5 bases). The V end lost 0 bases, the J end lost 1 base, and 18 bases lay between the germline ends. The CDR3 runs 18 residues. Germline V gives CDR1 LNHDA, CDR2 SQIVND (reference sequence). CDR3 amino acids: CASSIDSGSVGPQETQYF. The DNA for the CDR3 is TGTGCCAGTAGTATAGATTCCGGGTCTGTGGGGCCCCAAGAGACCCAGTACTTC.

This chain uses TRBV7-6 with TRBJ2-2; 10 bases are a match to TRBD2. The CDR3 consists of 19 residues. From germline, CDR1 is SGHVS and CDR2 FNYEAQ. The J segment lost 6 bases and the V segment lost 4 bases, leaving 17 bases of the junction unmatched. The CDR3 protein is CASSSLGRLAGEYPGELFF. CDR3 nucleotide sequence: TGTGCCAGCAGCTCACTAGGACGCCTAGCGGGAGAATATCCCGGGGAGCTGTTTTTT.

V is TRBV25-1 and J is TRBJ2-1; D might be TRBD1 (6 bases). Germline CDR1 and CDR2: MGHDK and SYGVNS. This CDR3 region has 15 residues. Trimming left V 3 bases short and J 4 bases short, with 13 bases between. Here the CDR3 reads CASSDPRGIYNEQFF. As DNA, the CDR3 is TGTGCCAGCAGTGACCCCAGGGGAATTTACAATGAGCAGTTCTTC.

Worth noting for this clone: The sample contains more than one DNA sequence encoding this CDR3. The chain uses TRBV19 and TRBJ1-5, with 9 bases lining up with TRBD1. The CDR3 covers 13 residues. V lost 5 bases, J lost 6 bases, and 2 bases stayed unmatched. CDR1 and CDR2 from the germline V gene are LNHDA and SQIVND (reference sequence). The CDR3, as DNA: TGTGCCAGTAGTGGGACAGGGACTCAGCCCCAGCATTTT. Translated: CASSGTGTQPQHF.

The table lists this clone with a count of one. This chain links TRBV6-5 with TRBJ1-1, with TRBD1 matching 9 bases. CDR1 is MNHEY and CDR2 is SVGAGI in the germline V gene. The CDR3 contains 15 residues. Losses at the gene ends were 5 bases for V and 3 bases for J; bases not matched to a gene: 7. CDR3 sequence: CASSPYRTGDTEAFF. The CDR3 region has the DNA TGTGCCAGCAGTCCGTACCGGACAGGGGACACTGAAGCTTTCTTT.

The V and J genes are TRBV7-9 and TRBJ2-5; 8 bases line up with TRBD1. CDR1 and CDR2 from the germline V gene are SEHNR and FQNEAQ (reference sequence). The J segment lost 5 bases and the V segment lost 5 bases, leaving 7 bases of the junction unmatched. CDR3 size: 14 residues. CDR3 sequence reads: CASSRQGRLETQYF. Here the CDR3 DNA reads TGTGCCAGCAGCCGACAGGGGAGGCTGGAGACCCAGTACTTC.

The chain recombines TRBV13 with TRBJ2-7; possibly TRBD1 for D (5 bases). The CDR3 totals 14 residues. CDR1 and CDR2 from the germline V gene are PRHDT and FYEKMQ (reference sequence). Trimming pared 5 bases from V and 0 bases from J, leaving 11 bases between. The chain's CDR3 is CASSPRTTSYEQYF. The CDR3 DNA reads as TGTGCCAGCAGCCCCCGGACAACCTCCTACGAGCAGTACTTC.

This chain joins TRBV7-8 and TRBJ2-1, with TRBD2 identical over 11 bases. The CDR3 runs 14 residues. The J segment lost 7 bases and the V segment lost 1 base, leaving 0 bases of the junction unmatched. Germline CDR1 reads SGHVS; CDR2 reads FQNEAQ. The CDR3 region is CASSLGLAGNEQFF. CDR3 DNA: TGTGCCAGCAGCTTAGGACTAGCGGGGAATGAGCAGTTCTTC.

This clone was counted a single time. The CDR3 bases are TGTGCCAGCAGTCCCCCCGGGGGGCCGAGCTACACCTTC. It codes for CASSPPGGPSYTF. The rearrangement joins TRBV6-5 to TRBJ1-2, with a tentative D call TRBD1 (6 bases). The CDR3 extends over 13 amino acids. Trimming removed 5 bases from V and 9 bases from J, with 16 bases in between. Per germline, CDR1 MNHEY and CDR2 SVGAGI.

This clone was counted a few times. The rearrangement uses TRBV19 and TRBJ2-7, with 9 bases aligning to TRBD1. The CDR3 is made up of 12 amino acids. Per germline, CDR1 LNHDA and CDR2 SQIVND (reference sequence). Trimming at V came to 9 bases and at J to 6 bases, leaving 6 bases not matched to a gene. CDR3 DNA sequence: TGTGCCAGCCGGGACAGGGCCCTCGAGCAGTACTTC. Translation gives CASRDRALEQYF.

The V and J genes are TRBV6-6 and TRBJ2-7, with TRBD1 identical over 10 bases. The length of the CDR3 is 15 residues. Germline V lookup: CDR1 MNHNY, CDR2 SVGAGI (reference sequence). Unmatched junction bases numbered 7, after V lost 1 base and J lost 7 bases. CDR3 residues: CASSYFRDRGGEQYF. CDR3 in DNA: TGTGCCAGCAGTTACTTCCGGGACAGGGGAGGGGAGCAGTACTTC.

This sequence joins TRBV28 and TRBJ1-1; D ambiguous. Germline CDR1 reads MDHEN; CDR2 reads SYDVKM. V lost 4 bases and J lost 1, with 16 bases in between. The CDR3 sequence is 16 residues long. The CDR3 reads CASSSHLAIANTEAFF. Here the CDR3 DNA reads TGTGCCAGCAGTTCCCACCTAGCCATCGCGAACACTGAAGCTTTCTTT.

The table lists this clone with a few counts. The genes are TRBV5-6 and TRBJ1-3, with 7 bases aligning to TRBD1. The CDR3 loop spans 15 amino acids. Unmatched junction bases numbered 3, after V lost 1 base and J lost 2 bases. Germline V gene lookup returns CDR1 SGHDT and CDR2 YYEEEE. CDR3 loop: CASSLQGVPGNTIYF. The CDR3, as DNA: TGTGCCAGCAGCTTGCAGGGGGTCCCTGGAAACACCATATATTTT.

V is TRBV6-5 and J is TRBJ2-2, with 9 bases lining up with TRBD2. Losses at the gene ends were 5 bases for V and 8 bases for J; bases not matched to a gene: 3. From germline, CDR1 is MNHEY and CDR2 SVGAGI. The CDR3 loop spans 13 amino acids. CDR3 in amino acids: CASSLAGPGELFF. Written as DNA, the CDR3 is TGTGCCAGCAGTCTAGCGGGACCTGGGGAGCTGTTTTTT.

This sequence joins TRBV27 and TRBJ2-1; 10 positions agree with TRBD2. This CDR3 contains 15 residues. Germline CDR1 MNHEY, CDR2 SMNVEV (reference sequence). J was trimmed by 14 bases and V by 3 bases; bases with no gene match: 13. In nucleotides, the CDR3 is TGTGCCAGCAGTTTCGGCGGGACTAGCGCCCGGAAGGAGTTCTTC. This gives the protein CASSFGGTSARKEFF.

This clone was recorded only once. The chain uses TRBV7-3 and TRBJ2-1, with 8 bases aligning to TRBD1. Germline V gives CDR1 SGHTA, CDR2 FQGTGA. V trimming: 3 bases; J trimming: 5 bases; junction bases outside the gene matches: 6. This CDR3 spans 15 amino acids. This chain's CDR3 is CASSFDRGSHNEQFF. The CDR3 DNA is TGTGCCAGCAGCTTTGACAGGGGTTCCCACAATGAGCAGTTCTTC. Full variable domain (outside the CDR3, taken from reference TRBV7-3 and TRBJ2-1): GAGVSQTPSNKVTEKGKYVELRCDPISGHTALYWYRQSLGQGPEFLIYFQGTGAADDSGLPNDRFFAVRPEGSVSTLKIQRTERGDSAVYLCASSFDRGSHNEQFFGPGTRLTVL.

Remarks on this clone: The sample has other DNA sequences that encode this CDR3 too. J is TRBJ2-1 and V is TRBV27; TRBD2 aligns across 7 bases. There are 13 residues in the CDR3. The J segment lost 7 bases and the V segment lost 3 bases, leaving 3 bases of the junction unmatched. The germline CDR1 and CDR2 sequences are MNHEY and SMNVEV (reference sequence). This CDR3 reads CASSFPGLNEQFF. Written as DNA, the CDR3 is TGTGCCAGCAGTTTCCCGGGACTAAATGAGCAGTTCTTC.

This clone appeared a single time. The rearrangement joins TRBV27 to TRBJ2-5, with D perhaps matching TRBD1 (6 bases). V shed 5 bases and J shed 2 bases, with 21 bases lying between them. The length of the CDR3 is 17 residues. Germline V CDR1 and CDR2: MNHEY, SMNVEV (reference sequence). In nucleotides, the CDR3 is TGTGCCAGCAGTCGCCGGCGGATGACAGGAGATCAAGAGACCCAGTACTTC. This codes for CASSRRRMTGDQETQYF.